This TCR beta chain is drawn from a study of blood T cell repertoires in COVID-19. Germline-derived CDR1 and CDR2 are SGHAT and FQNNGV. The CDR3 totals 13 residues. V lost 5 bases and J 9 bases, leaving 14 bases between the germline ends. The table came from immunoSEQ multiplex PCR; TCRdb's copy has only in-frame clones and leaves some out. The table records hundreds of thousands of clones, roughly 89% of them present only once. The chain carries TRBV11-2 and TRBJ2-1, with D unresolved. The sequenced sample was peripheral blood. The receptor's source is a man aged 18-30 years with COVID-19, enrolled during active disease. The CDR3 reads CASSPGSTFEQFF. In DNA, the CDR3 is TGTGCCAGCAGCCCCGGTTCAACGTTTGAGCAGTTCTTC.